This entry features one T cell receptor (beta chain) sequence. This record belongs to a study of sequential checkpoint blockade in melanoma. Clones were read by immunoSEQ multiplex PCR, and TCRdb kept only the in-frame ones, dropping some. The repertoire holds about 18,000 clones, with 72% as singletons. Described treatment: randomized to nivolumab then ipilimumab (arm A) or the reverse (arm B). With 0 bases removed from V and 0 bases from J, the gap between germline ends came to 13 bases. Germline V lookup: CDR1 SGDLS, CDR2 YYNGEE. The CDR3 is made up of 16 amino acids. The source material was CD8+ T cells sorted from blood (inferred from file names), sampled from a patient given nivolumab and ipilimumab in sequence. The clonotype originates from a human donor with melanoma. The chain carries TRBV9 and TRBJ2-7, with D hard to call. The CDR3 DNA is TGTGCCAGCAGCGTAGGTTACGGGTCCAGCTCCTACGAGCAGTACTTC. Protein product: CASSVGYGSSSYEQYF.